Following are 27 T cell receptor beta chains from one sample sequenced in a study of cytomegalovirus exposure and HLA in healthy donors. Vbeta (60) and Jbeta (13) primers were used in the PCR. TCRdb's table, derived via immunoSEQ multiplex PCR, lists solely in-frame clones and lacks some. With tens of thousands of clones in the sample, the ten largest clones hold approximately 1%. Sequencing was carried out using PBMCs. The receptors stem from a woman aged 30 to 39 in good health and CMV-seronegative.

The CDR3 coding sequence is TGTGCCAGCAGCTTGACAGGGATCGGCGAGCAGTACTTC. This translates into CASSLTGIGEQYF. This chain uses TRBV7-9 with TRBJ2-7, with 7 bases matching TRBD1. With 3 bases clipped from V and 6 bases from J, the junction kept 5 bases outside the gene matches. Germline loops: CDR1 SEHNR, CDR2 FQNEAQ (reference sequence). There are 13 residues in the CDR3. Full variable domain (rest looked up from reference TRBV7-9 and TRBJ2-7): DTGVSQNPRHKITKRGQNVTFRCDPISEHNRLYWYRQTLGQGPEFLTYFQNEAQLEKSRLLSDRFSAERPKGSFSTLEIQRTEQGDSAMYLCASSLTGIGEQYFGPGTRLTVT.

This chain links TRBV6-1 with TRBJ2-3; 8 bases match TRBD1. The V segment lost 4 bases and the J segment 2 bases; nucleotides outside the gene matches: 11. Germline CDR1 reads MNHNS; CDR2 reads SASEGT. This CDR3 has 17 residues. The CDR3: CASSAGQGGDLTDTQYF. DNA of the CDR3: TGTGCCAGCAGTGCTGGACAGGGCGGGGATCTCACAGATACGCAGTATTTT.

V is TRBV5-1 and J is TRBJ1-5; D uncertain. In germline, CDR1 is SGHRS, CDR2 YFSETQ. The CDR3 covers 13 residues. V shed 2 bases and J shed 2 bases, with 5 bases lying between them. This CDR3 is CASSFEGNQPQHF. The CDR3 nucleotides read TGCGCCAGCAGCTTTGAGGGCAATCAGCCCCAGCATTTT.

V usage is TRBV30 and J usage is TRBJ1-4; D not resolved. Germline V lookup: CDR1 GTSNPN, CDR2 SVGIG (reference sequence). This CDR3 has 14 residues. Trimming shortened V by 3 bases and J by 8 bases, and 16 bases separated the two germline ends. The CDR3 bases are TGTGCCTGGAGCGAGGAGGGCTCGTCGGAAAAACTGTTTTTT. It encodes CAWSEEGSSEKLFF.

Of note for this clone: The junction shows a germline mismatch at one end, possibly a read error. The genes are TRBV18 and TRBJ2-3; 13 bases agree with TRBD2. The CDR3 length is 16 residues. The germline CDR1 and CDR2 sequences are KGHSH and LQKENI. The CDR3 coding sequence is TGTGCCAGCGCACCACAGGGACTAGCGGGGAAAGATACGCAGTATTTT. It translates to CASAPQGLAGKDTQYF.

The chain links TRBV4-1 to TRBJ1-2; tentative D call: TRBD1 (5 bases). Germline assignment: CDR1 MGHRA and CDR2 YSYEKL. V shed 0 bases and J shed 4 bases, with 9 bases lying between them. The CDR3 has 14 amino acids. The DNA of the CDR3 is TGCGCCAGCAGCCAAGAATGGCAGGGCTATGGCTACACCTTC. Its translation is CASSQEWQGYGYTF.

The genes are TRBV6-6 and TRBJ2-2; no reliable D call. This CDR3 is built from 13 residues. CDR1 is MNHNY, CDR2 SVGAGI, per germline (reference sequence). V was clipped by 7 bases and J by 6 bases, with 12 bases between them. The CDR3 reads CASNLRPAGELFF. The CDR3 DNA sequence: TGTGCCAGCAACCTCAGGCCCGCCGGGGAGCTGTTTTTT.

The chain links TRBV6-1 to TRBJ1-5; D perhaps matches TRBD1 (5 bases). Between the trimmed V and J ends, which lost 0 bases and 0 bases, there was a span of 12 bases. The CDR3 runs to 17 residues. Germline V gene data show CDR1 as MNHNS and CDR2 as SASEGT. DNA for the CDR3: TGTGCCAGCAGTGAAGCTGTAGGGGTTATTAGCAATCAGCCCCAGCATTTT. Protein sequence: CASSEAVGVISNQPQHF.

V and J are TRBV6-1 and TRBJ2-5; the match to TRBD2 covers 9 bases. Germline assignment: CDR1 MNHNS and CDR2 SASEGT. Trimming took 0 bases from V and 6 from J; bases not matched to a gene: 2. The length of the CDR3 is 14 residues. For the CDR3, the DNA is TGTGCCAGCAGTGAAGCCGGGACTAGCCAGACCCAGTACTTC. It yields the protein CASSEAGTSQTQYF.

The rearrangement uses TRBV6-5 and TRBJ1-1; D unresolved. Per germline, CDR1 MNHEY and CDR2 SVGAGI. This CDR3 comprises 14 residues. Trimming left V 0 bases short and J 2 bases short, with 7 bases between. The DNA of the CDR3 is TGTGCCAGCAGTTACTCGGGCAGAAACACTGAAGCTTTCTTT. Amino acid sequence: CASSYSGRNTEAFF.

V and J are TRBV19 and TRBJ1-5; D is possibly TRBD1 (5 bases). The V end lost 0 bases, the J end lost 0 bases, and 15 bases lay between the germline ends. Germline-derived CDR1 and CDR2 are LNHDA and SQIVND (reference sequence). The CDR3 loop spans 18 amino acids. The CDR3, as DNA: TGTGCCAGTAGTATAGATCACGGGGGGACCTATAGCAATCAGCCCCAGCATTTT. Protein sequence: CASSIDHGGTYSNQPQHF.

The chain carries TRBV10-2 and TRBJ1-2; D is unresolved. V was trimmed by 3 bases and J by 4 bases, leaving 12 bases between them. CDR3 length: 14 amino acids. The germline CDR1 and CDR2 sequences are WSHSY and SAAADI. The CDR3: CASSDPVSSYGYTF. The CDR3 nucleotides read TGCGCCAGCAGTGACCCCGTTTCCTCCTATGGCTACACCTTC.

The gene calls are TRBV5-1 and TRBJ1-2, with 9 positions matching TRBD1. Germline CDR1 reads SGHRS; CDR2 reads YFSETQ. Germline trimming cut 6 bases from V and 2 bases from J; bases unmatched to any gene: 8. The CDR3 is 15 amino acids. This CDR3 reads CASKNNTGGNYGYTF. The CDR3 nucleotides are TGCGCCAGCAAAAACAATACAGGGGGCAACTATGGCTACACCTTC.

J is TRBJ2-3 and V is TRBV11-2; TRBD2 matches at 13 bases. Trimming took 1 base from V and 6 from J; bases not matched to a gene: 4. The CDR3 contains 16 residues. CDR1 is SGHAT, CDR2 FQNNGV, per germline. CDR3 residues: CASSLATSGGWDTQYF. Here the CDR3 DNA reads TGTGCCAGCAGCTTAGCGACTAGCGGGGGGTGGGATACGCAGTATTTT.

The V and J genes are TRBV7-9 and TRBJ1-4; D not certain. CDR3 length: 15 residues. Trimming left V 5 bases short and J 3 bases short, with 13 bases between. The V gene's germline CDR1 is SEHNR and CDR2 FQNEAQ (reference sequence). CDR3 DNA sequence: TGTGCCAGCAGCCCAGACGGGGTAGCTAATGAAAAACTGTTTTTT. It is translated as CASSPDGVANEKLFF.

This chain links TRBV5-1 with TRBJ2-3; 7 bases are shared with TRBD1. Germline CDR1 is SGHRS and CDR2 is YFSETQ. V shed 3 bases and J 5 bases; nucleotides not matched to a gene: 6. This CDR3 is built from 14 residues. This chain's CDR3 is CASSYRDSRDTQYF. CDR3 coding DNA: TGCGCCAGCAGCTACCGGGACAGCCGAGATACGCAGTATTTT.

This chain joins TRBV6-1 and TRBJ1-6, with TRBD1 matching 9 bases. Germline CDR1 is MNHNS and CDR2 is SASEGT. The V segment lost 7 bases and the J segment 13 bases; nucleotides outside the gene matches: 2. This CDR3 has 11 amino acids. In nucleotides, the CDR3 is TGTGCCAGCATGGGACAGGGTCCCCTCCACTTT. This translates into CASMGQGPLHF.

The J gene is TRBJ2-7, the V gene TRBV19; TRBD1 matches at 7 bases. Per the germline V gene, CDR1 is LNHDA and CDR2 is SQIVND (reference sequence). Losses at the gene ends were 5 bases for V and 4 bases for J; bases not matched to a gene: 5. This CDR3 has 13 residues. For the CDR3, the DNA is TGTGCCAGTAGTCGGGACAGAGGATACGAGCAGTACTTC. Translation: CASSRDRGYEQYF.

Concerning this clone: Within the sample, other DNA sequences also encode this same CDR3. The chain carries TRBV30 and TRBJ1-6, with 9 bases that match TRBD1. Germline CDR1 GTSNPN, CDR2 SVGIG (reference sequence). Trimming cost V 4 bases and J 1 base; bases outside gene matches: 8. The CDR3 runs to 17 residues. Here the CDR3 DNA reads TGTGCCTGGACCATTGGACAGGGGCTATCCTATAATTCACCCCTCCACTTT. As protein: CAWTIGQGLSYNSPLHF.

The rearrangement links TRBV6-1 to TRBJ1-1; D uncertain. The CDR3 covers 14 residues. Germline V gene data show CDR1 as MNHNS and CDR2 as SASEGT. V lost 6 bases and J lost 1, with 12 bases in between. For the CDR3, the DNA is TGTGCCAGCAGACCAAGCGGAGAGAACACTGAAGCTTTCTTT. The encoded protein is CASRPSGENTEAFF.

V and J are TRBV7-8 and TRBJ1-6; D might be TRBD1 (6 bases). The V end lost 1 base, the J end lost 9 bases, and 13 bases lay between the germline ends. The CDR3 extends over 15 amino acids. CDR1 and CDR2 (germline): SGHVS, FQNEAQ. The DNA for the CDR3 is TGTGCCAGCAGCTTAGGGGCAGGGGAAGGTTCACCCCTCCACTTT. It yields the protein CASSLGAGEGSPLHF.

The V call is TRBV6-5, the J call TRBJ2-2; D uncertain. The CDR3 has 13 residues. Trimming took off 2 bases at V and 6 bases at J, with 7 bases between the two ends. The germline CDR1 and CDR2 sequences are MNHEY and SVGAGI. This CDR3 is CASSYRVAGELFF. DNA of the CDR3: TGTGCCAGCAGTTACCGGGTGGCCGGGGAGCTGTTTTTT.

The rearrangement links TRBV30 to TRBJ1-5; the D gene is possibly TRBD1 (5 bases). The CDR3 runs 15 residues. Germline CDR1 reads GTSNPN; CDR2 reads SVGIG (reference sequence). Trimming stripped 2 bases from V and 6 bases from J, with 17 bases between. The CDR3, as DNA: TGTGCCTGGAGTCCGAAACATCTCGGGGGTCAGCCCCAGCATTTT. The encoded protein is CAWSPKHLGGQPQHF.

The V call is TRBV5-1, the J call TRBJ2-7; possibly TRBD2 for D (5 bases). The CDR3 is 13 amino acids. Trimming left V 4 bases short and J 2 bases short, with 10 bases between. The germline gives CDR1 SGHRS, CDR2 YFSETQ. In DNA, the CDR3 is TGCGCCAGCAGCCCGGGAAAGACCTACGAGCAGTACTTC. Protein product: CASSPGKTYEQYF.

The V call is TRBV6-1, the J call TRBJ1-5; no clear D gene. Germline loops: CDR1 MNHNS, CDR2 SASEGT. Trimming removed 3 bases from V and 4 bases from J, with 16 bases in between. This CDR3 region has 16 residues. The CDR3 region is CASSEFWESLNQPQHF. The CDR3 nucleotides read TGTGCCAGCAGTGAGTTTTGGGAGAGTTTGAATCAGCCCCAGCATTTT.

Concerning this clone: No conserved phenylalanine or tryptophan ends this CDR3, so it is likely a read error. The V and J genes are TRBV6-6 and TRBJ1-1, with D possibly matching TRBD1 (5 bases). The germline V and J ends were trimmed by 2 bases and 8 bases, with 12 bases remaining between them. From germline, CDR1 is MNHNY and CDR2 SVGAGI (reference sequence). This CDR3 is built from 13 residues. CDR3: CASSYPDRSEAFL. The CDR3 DNA sequence: TGTGCCAGCAGTTACCCCGACAGATCAGAAGCTTTCCTT.

The chain joins TRBV6-1 to TRBJ1-6, with 11 bases that match TRBD1. CDR1 is MNHNS, CDR2 SASEGT, per germline. After removal of 2 bases from V and 12 bases from J, the junction contained 3 bases not matched to a gene. CDR3 size: 14 residues. The CDR3 nucleotides read TGTGCCAGCAGTGAACGGACAGGGGGCGGACCCCTCCACTTT. Translated: CASSERTGGGPLHF.